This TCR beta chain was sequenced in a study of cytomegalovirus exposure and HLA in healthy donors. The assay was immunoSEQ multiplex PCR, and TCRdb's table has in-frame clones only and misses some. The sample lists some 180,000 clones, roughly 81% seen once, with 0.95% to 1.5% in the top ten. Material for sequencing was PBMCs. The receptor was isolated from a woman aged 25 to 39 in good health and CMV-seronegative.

DNA for the CDR3: TGTGCCAGCAGCTCCACCGCGGGGCGGAACACTGAAGCTTTCTTT. Translation gives CASSSTAGRNTEAFF. The rearrangement uses TRBV7-3 and TRBJ1-1; tentatively, D is TRBD1 (5 bases). Germline V CDR1 and CDR2: SGHTA, FQGTGA. V was pared by 4 bases and J by 1 base, with 13 bases between. The CDR3 length is 15 residues.